This T cell receptor beta chain appears in the sequencing data of a study of blood T cell repertoires in COVID-19. Per the authors' pipeline: Using reference gene primer amplification, nucleated cell counts were estimated. Profiled with immunoSEQ multiplex PCR; TCRdb holds only in-frame clones, not every one. That table supplies the V and J calls and clone size; D and trimming were determined from the DNA. This sample yields tens of thousands of clones, of which over 65% are seen a single time; over 10% belongs to the top ten. Germline V gene lookup returns CDR1 SEHNR and CDR2 FQNEAQ (reference sequence). The CDR3 extends over 14 amino acids. The J segment lost 4 bases and the V segment lost 5 bases, leaving 3 bases of the junction unmatched. This clone was detected once.

The material sequenced was peripheral blood. The chain joins TRBV7-9 to TRBJ1-1; 11 positions agree with TRBD1. The receptor's source is a human donor in a cohort sampled during active COVID-19. CDR3 loop: CASSRGTGGTEAFF. CDR3 DNA: TGTGCCAGCAGCCGAGGGACAGGGGGCACTGAAGCTTTCTTT. The variable domain in full, completed from reference TRBV7-9 and TRBJ1-1, reads DTGVSQNPRHKITKRGQNVTFRCDPISEHNRLYWYRQTLGQGPEFLTYFQNEAQLEKSRLLSDRFSAERPKGSFSTLEIQRTEQGDSAMYLCASSRGTGGTEAFFGQGTRLTVV.